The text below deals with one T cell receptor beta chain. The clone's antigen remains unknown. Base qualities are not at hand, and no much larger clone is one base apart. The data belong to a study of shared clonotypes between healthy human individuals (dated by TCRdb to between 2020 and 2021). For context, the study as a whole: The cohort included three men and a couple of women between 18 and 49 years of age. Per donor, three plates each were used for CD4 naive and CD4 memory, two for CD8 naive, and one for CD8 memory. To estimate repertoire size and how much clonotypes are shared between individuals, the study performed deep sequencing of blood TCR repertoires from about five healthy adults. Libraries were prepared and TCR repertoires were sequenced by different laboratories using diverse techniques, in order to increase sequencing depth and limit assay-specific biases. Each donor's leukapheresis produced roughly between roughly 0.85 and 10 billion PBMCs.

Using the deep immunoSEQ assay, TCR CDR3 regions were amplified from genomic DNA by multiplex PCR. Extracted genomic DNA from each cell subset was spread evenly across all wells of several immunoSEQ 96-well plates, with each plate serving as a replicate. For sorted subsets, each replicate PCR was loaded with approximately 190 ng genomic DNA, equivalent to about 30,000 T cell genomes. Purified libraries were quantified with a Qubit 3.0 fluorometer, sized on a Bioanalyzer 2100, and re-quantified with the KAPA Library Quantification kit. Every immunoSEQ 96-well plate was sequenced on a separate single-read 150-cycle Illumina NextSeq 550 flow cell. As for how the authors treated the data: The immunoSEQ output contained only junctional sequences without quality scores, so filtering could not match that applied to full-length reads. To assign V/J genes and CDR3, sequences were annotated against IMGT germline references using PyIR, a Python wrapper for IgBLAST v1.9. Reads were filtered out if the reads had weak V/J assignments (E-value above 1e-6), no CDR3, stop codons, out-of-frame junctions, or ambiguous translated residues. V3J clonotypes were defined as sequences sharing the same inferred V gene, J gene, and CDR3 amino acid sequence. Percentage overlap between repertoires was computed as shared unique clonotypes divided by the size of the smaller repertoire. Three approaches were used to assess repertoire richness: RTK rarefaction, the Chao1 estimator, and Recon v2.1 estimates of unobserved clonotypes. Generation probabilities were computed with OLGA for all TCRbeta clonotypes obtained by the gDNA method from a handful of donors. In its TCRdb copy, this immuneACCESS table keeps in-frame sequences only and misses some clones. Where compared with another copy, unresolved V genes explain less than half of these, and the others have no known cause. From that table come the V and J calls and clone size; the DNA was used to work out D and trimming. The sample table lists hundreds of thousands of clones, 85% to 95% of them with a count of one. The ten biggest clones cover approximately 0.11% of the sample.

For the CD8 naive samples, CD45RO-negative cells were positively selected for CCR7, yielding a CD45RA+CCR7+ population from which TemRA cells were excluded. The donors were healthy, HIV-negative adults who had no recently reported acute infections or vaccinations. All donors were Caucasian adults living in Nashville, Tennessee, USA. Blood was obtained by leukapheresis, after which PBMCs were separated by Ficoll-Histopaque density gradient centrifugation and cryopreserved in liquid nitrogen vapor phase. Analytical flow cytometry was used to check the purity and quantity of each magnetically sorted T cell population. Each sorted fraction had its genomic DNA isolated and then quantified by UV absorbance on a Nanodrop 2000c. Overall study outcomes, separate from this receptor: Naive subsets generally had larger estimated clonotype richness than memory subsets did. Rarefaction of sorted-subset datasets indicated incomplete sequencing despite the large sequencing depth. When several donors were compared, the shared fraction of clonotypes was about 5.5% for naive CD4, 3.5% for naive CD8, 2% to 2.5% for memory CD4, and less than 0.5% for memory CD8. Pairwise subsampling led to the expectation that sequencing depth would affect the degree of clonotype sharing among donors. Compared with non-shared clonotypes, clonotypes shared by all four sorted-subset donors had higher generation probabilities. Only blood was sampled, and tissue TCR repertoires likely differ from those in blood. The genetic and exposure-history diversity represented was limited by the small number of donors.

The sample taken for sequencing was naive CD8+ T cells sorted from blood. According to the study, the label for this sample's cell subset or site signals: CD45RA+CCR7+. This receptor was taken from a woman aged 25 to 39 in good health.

The nucleotides read TGTGCCAGCAGCCAGGGGAAGGGAGGAGTATCAGATACGCAGTATTTT. It translates as CASSQGKGGVSDTQYF. Recombination connected TRBV9 to TRBJ2-3, with the D segment possibly TRBD1 or TRBD2, each aligning over 6 bases. CDR1 SGDLS and CDR2 YYNGEE were looked up in the germline V gene. V and J are truncated by 4 bases and 4 bases respectively, leaving an intervening sequence of 19 bases. There are 16 amino acids in the CDR3, from cysteine to phenylalanine inclusive. Only the CDR3 portion is preserved as DNA: 48 bases, with reading frame beginning at the first base.